Here is one TCR beta chain with its context. These data originate in a study of tumor T cells in aggressive B-cell lymphoma. Assay: immunoSEQ multiplex PCR; the TCRdb copy retains only in-frame clones and omits some. Of 5,500 to 7,500 clones in the sample, 70% to 90% were seen once. With V trimmed by 5 bases and J by 6 bases, 6 bases remained unmatched. CDR3 length equals 15 residues. Germline CDR1 and CDR2: LNHDA and SQIVND (reference sequence). The receptor's source is an adult with diffuse large B cell lymphoma. Some clones in this sample may be carry-over from other donors' samples. Specimen: tumor tissue. This chain links TRBV19 with TRBJ1-6; 8 bases are shared with TRBD1. The CDR3 nucleotides read TGTGCCAGTAGTCCCGGGACAGGCGGTAATTCACCCCTCCACTTT. Amino acids: CASSPGTGGNSPLHF.